The 32 T cell receptor beta chains below all came from one sample that was sequenced in a study of T cells in Graves' hyperthyroidism and ophthalmopathy. TCR beta CDR3 region amplification was performed from RNA transcripts. During a first-round RT-PCR of the TCR CDR3, the HTBI primer set was used. From the multiplex PCR reads, TCRdb called clonotypes with MiXCR, one entry per CDR3 protein. Of about 270,000 distinct CDR3 sequences listed, about 15% are singletons. Specimen: blood. Receptors originate from a woman between 45 and 60 years old with Graves' hyperthyroidism that later progressed to Graves' ophthalmopathy.

This clonotype was recorded many times. V and J are TRBV11-2 and TRBJ2-5; D may be TRBD2 (5 bases). The length of the CDR3 is 18 residues. Trimming removed 1 base at V and 5 bases at J, with 23 bases between. Germline V gene sequence: CDR1 SGHAT, CDR2 FQNNGV. CDR3: CASSLVGGVAISAETQYF. CDR3 sequence (DNA): TGTGCCAGCAGCTTAGTAGGAGGAGTAGCGATATCGGCGGAGACCCAGTACTTC.

The rearrangement links TRBV6-1 to TRBJ1-1, with a weak D call TRBD1 (5 bases). The V gene's germline CDR1 is MNHNS and CDR2 SASEGT. This CDR3 comprises 12 residues. V was shortened by 6 bases and J by 13 bases, with 18 bases between the two germline ends. CDR3 loop: CASSYGQLFVFF. The CDR3 coding sequence is TGTGCCAGCAGCTACGGACAATTGTTTGTTTTCTTT.

The chain has TRBV29-1 and TRBJ1-1; D is unclear. Trimming left V 2 bases short and J 2 bases short, with 6 bases between. CDR1 is SQVTM and CDR2 is ANQGSEA in the germline V gene. This CDR3 contains 12 residues. CDR3 coding DNA: TGCAGCGTTGAAAGGCCCAACACTGAAGCTTTCTTT. Translation gives CSVERPNTEAFF.

This clonotype occurred many times. The gene calls are TRBV2 and TRBJ1-2, with no clear D. V was trimmed by 7 bases and J by 4 bases, leaving 16 bases between them. This CDR3 has 14 residues. Germline lookup yields CDR1 SNHLY and CDR2 FYNNEI. The CDR3 here is CASNLGGGSYGYTF. CDR3 nucleotides: TGTGCCAGCAACTTGGGTGGAGGATCCTATGGCTACACCTTC.

This clonotype has ten or more counts. The chain is built from TRBV28 and TRBJ2-2; 13 nucleotides line up with TRBD2. This CDR3 comprises 15 residues. With V trimmed by 2 bases and J by 8 bases, 2 bases remained unmatched. Germline values: CDR1 MDHEN, CDR2 SYDVKM. The CDR3 DNA reads as TGTGCCAGCAGTTTAGAGACTAGCGGGAGGGGGGAGCTGTTTTTT. Amino acid sequence: CASSLETSGRGELFF.

The V and J genes are TRBV4-1 and TRBJ1-5, with a weak D call TRBD1 (5 bases). V was pared by 0 bases and J by 6 bases, with 15 bases between. Germline V gene data show CDR1 as MGHRA and CDR2 as YSYEKL. This CDR3 comprises 16 residues. The CDR3 reads CASSQELRQGPQPQHF. CDR3 DNA: TGCGCCAGCAGCCAAGAGCTCCGCCAGGGTCCTCAGCCCCAGCATTTT.

V and J are TRBV11-2 and TRBJ2-7; D is unclear. V was pared by 4 bases and J by 0 bases, with 16 bases between. The CDR3 consists of 16 residues. CDR1 and CDR2 from the germline V gene are SGHAT and FQNNGV. The chain's CDR3 is CASSSRVVISSYEQYF. The CDR3 bases are TGTGCCAGCAGCTCCCGGGTGGTTATCAGCTCCTACGAGCAGTACTTC. Full variable domain (outside the CDR3, taken from reference TRBV11-2 and TRBJ2-7): EAGVAQSPRYKIIEKRQSVAFWCNPISGHATLYWYQQILGQGPKLLIQFQNNGVVDDSQLPKDRFSAERLKGVDSTLKIQPAKLEDSAVYLCASSSRVVISSYEQYFGPGTRLTVT.

In this sample, this clonotype turned up a few times. This rearrangement joins TRBV20-1 to TRBJ1-2; D is uncertain. Per germline, CDR1 DFQATT and CDR2 SNEGSKA (reference sequence). This CDR3 spans 12 amino acids. The germline V and J ends were trimmed by 2 bases and 2 bases, with 6 bases remaining between them. CDR3 region: CSARYLNYGYTF. Written as DNA, the CDR3 is TGCAGTGCTAGATACCTAAACTATGGCTACACCTTC.

The J gene is TRBJ2-3, the V gene TRBV19; D is unresolved. Trimming pared 3 bases from V and 4 bases from J, leaving 8 bases between. CDR1 is LNHDA, CDR2 SQIVND, per germline (reference sequence). The CDR3 is 13 residues long. CDR3 nucleotide sequence: TGTGCCAGTAGTATTGGGCTGGCAGATACGCAGTATTTT. This sequence encodes CASSIGLADTQYF.

The chain links TRBV6-5 to TRBJ2-7; D is ambiguous. This CDR3 contains 12 residues. V lost 2 bases and J 3 bases, leaving 5 bases between the germline ends. The germline V gene has CDR1 MNHEY and CDR2 SVGAGI. DNA for the CDR3: TGTGCCAGCAGTTACCAAGACTACGAGCAGTACTTC. Translation: CASSYQDYEQYF.

For the CDR3, the DNA is TGCGCCAGCAGCTTCTCTTTAGCGGGATTTAACAATGAGCAGTTCTTC. It yields the protein CASSFSLAGFNNEQFF. The chain is built from TRBV5-1 and TRBJ2-1; 8 nucleotides match TRBD2. Germline lookup yields CDR1 SGHRS and CDR2 YFSETQ. The CDR3 loop spans 16 amino acids. The ends lost 2 bases at V and 5 bases at J; junction bases unmatched: 9.

This clonotype was detected ten times or more. The chain uses TRBV7-6 and TRBJ1-1; TRBD1 is a possible D gene (5 bases). The V and J ends lost 4 bases and 4 bases respectively, with 7 bases between them. The CDR3 is 12 amino acids. Germline V gene lookup returns CDR1 SGHVS and CDR2 FNYEAQ. The CDR3 protein is CASSSRGTEAFF. In DNA form, the CDR3 reads TGTGCCAGCAGCTCGAGGGGCACTGAAGCTTTCTTT.

This clonotype occurred many times. This chain connects TRBV12-3 or TRBV12-4 to TRBJ2-1; the D gene is possibly TRBD2 (6 bases). This CDR3 comprises 13 residues. Deletions cut 6 bases from V and 4 bases from J, with 10 bases between. The CDR3 is CASSLTSYNEQFF. The CDR3 nucleotides are TGTGCCAGCAGCCTGACTAGTTACAATGAGCAGTTCTTC.

This clonotype was seen repeatedly, ten times or more. The rearrangement links TRBV6-1 to TRBJ2-7; D unresolved. The CDR3 loop spans 15 amino acids. V was shortened by 8 bases and J by 7 bases, with 24 bases between the two germline ends. Germline values: CDR1 MNHNS, CDR2 SASEGT. The CDR3 is CASLPLSRELGEQYF. The CDR3 bases are TGTGCCAGCCTCCCACTGAGCCGAGAACTTGGGGAGCAGTACTTC.

V is TRBV18 and J is TRBJ2-5; tentatively, D is TRBD1 (6 bases). Trimming took 1 base from V and 0 from J, leaving 12 bases between them. The CDR3 is 16 residues long. Germline assignment: CDR1 KGHSH and CDR2 LQKENI. CDR3 in amino acids: CASSPRNRAYQETQYF. The CDR3 bases are TGTGCCAGCTCACCACGAAACAGGGCCTACCAAGAGACCCAGTACTTC.

V usage is TRBV19 and J usage is TRBJ2-7; D is ambiguous. CDR1 LNHDA and CDR2 SQIVND come from the germline V gene (reference sequence). The CDR3 length is 14 residues. V was trimmed by 3 bases and J by 3 bases, leaving 12 bases between them. CDR3 bases: TGTGCCAGTAGTATCAACCAGAACGTCTACGAGCAGTACTTC. Translating gives CASSINQNVYEQYF.

This clonotype was counted ten times or more. Written as DNA, the CDR3 is TGTGCCAGCAGCTCGACGGATTATGGCTACACCTTC. Encoded protein: CASSSTDYGYTF. This chain joins TRBV5-5 and TRBJ1-2; unclear D gene. Looked up from germline, CDR1 is SGHKS and CDR2 is YYEKEE (reference sequence). CDR3 length equals 12 residues. V lost 3 bases to trimming and J lost 5 bases, with 8 bases between them.

This clonotype was recorded at least ten times. This chain connects TRBV28 to TRBJ2-2, with a tentative D call TRBD2 (6 bases). The CDR3 is made up of 16 amino acids. Germline V lookup: CDR1 MDHEN, CDR2 SYDVKM. V was cut by 4 bases and J by 1 base, with 13 bases left in between. Written as DNA, the CDR3 is TGTGCCAGCAGTTATTGGGGGAGGAAGAACACCGGGGAGCTGTTTTTT. It codes for CASSYWGRKNTGELFF.

This clonotype showed up many times. This chain connects TRBV9 to TRBJ2-5, with TRBD2 identical over 8 bases. J was trimmed by 4 bases and V by 4 bases; bases with no gene match: 6. Germline CDR1 and CDR2: SGDLS and YYNGEE. The CDR3 length is 14 residues. In DNA form, the CDR3 reads TGTGCCAGCAGCCCCGGACTAGCTTCAGAGACCCAGTACTTC. This gives the protein CASSPGLASETQYF.

This clonotype was observed a few times. A much more abundant neighbour one base away suggests this may be a read error. The DNA of the CDR3 is TGTGCCAGCACCTACCTTTCTGGCCAGAATGAGCAGTTCTTC. It specifies CASTYLSGQNEQFF. The chain joins TRBV27 to TRBJ2-1; D gene ambiguous. V was cut by 7 bases and J by 7 bases, with 17 bases left in between. The CDR3 totals 14 residues. CDR1 is MNHEY, CDR2 SMNVEV, per germline (reference sequence).

CDR3 coding DNA: TGTGCCTGGAAGTCGGGACTAATGGCCCCCTACGAGCAGTACTTC. Protein: CAWKSGLMAPYEQYF. This chain links TRBV30 with TRBJ2-7, with TRBD2 identical over 7 bases. The germline CDR1 and CDR2 sequences are GTSNPN and SVGIG (reference sequence). The CDR3 covers 15 residues. V was pared by 4 bases and J by 2 bases, with 11 bases of the junction left unmatched.

This clonotype was seen at least ten times. The rearrangement joins TRBV7-9 to TRBJ2-7; D ambiguous. Germline CDR1 reads SEHNR; CDR2 reads FQNEAQ (reference sequence). The length of the CDR3 is 13 residues. V was pared by 9 bases and J by 4 bases, with 16 bases between. CDR3 bases: TGTGCCAGTAACGACGGCATCGGGTACGAGCAGTACTTC. Residues: CASNDGIGYEQYF.

With respect to this clonotype: This may stem from a read error, because a much larger clone lies one nucleotide away. V gene TRBV4-1 combines with J gene TRBJ2-1; unclear D gene. This CDR3 comprises 18 residues. Between the trimmed V and J ends, which lost 4 bases and 3 bases, there was a span of 22 bases. CDR1 and CDR2 (germline): MGHRA, YSYEKL. CDR3 coding DNA: TGCGCCAGCAGCCCCAGGATAGGTCATGGCGAAGGCTACAATGAGCAGTTCTTC. Amino acids: CASSPRIGHGEGYNEQFF.

At least ten counts were recorded for this clonotype. The V and J genes are TRBV2 and TRBJ1-1; D call uncertain. The CDR3 is 13 amino acids. The V end was cut by 9 bases, the J end by 0 bases, with 11 bases between. CDR1 and CDR2 from the germline V gene are SNHLY and FYNNEI. CDR3 in DNA: TGTGCCAGTCGGGGATCTTTGAACACTGAAGCTTTCTTT. This sequence encodes CASRGSLNTEAFF.

This clonotype occurred a few times. The chain has TRBV10-3 and TRBJ2-2; D tentatively fits TRBD1 or TRBD2 (5 bases each). V lost 2 bases and J 1 base, leaving 14 bases between the germline ends. There are 17 residues in the CDR3. Germline CDR1 and CDR2: ENHRY and SYGVKD. CDR3 protein: CAISEDRGRVNTGELFF. CDR3 coding DNA: TGTGCCATCAGTGAGGATAGGGGACGGGTGAACACCGGGGAGCTGTTTTTT.

This clonotype was recorded many times. V and J are TRBV7-2 and TRBJ2-7, with D perhaps TRBD1 (7 bases). CDR1 is SGHTA and CDR2 is FQGNSA in the germline V gene. The length of the CDR3 is 17 residues. The V and J ends lost 5 bases and 2 bases respectively, with 22 bases between them. Here the CDR3 DNA reads TGTGCCAGCAGCCTAGGGACTCCGGGACAGATAGCCTACGAGCAGTACTTC. Translated: CASSLGTPGQIAYEQYF.

This clonotype was seen ten or more times. The chain links TRBV29-1 to TRBJ1-1; 11 nucleotides line up with TRBD1. The CDR3 runs to 15 residues. The J segment lost 5 bases and the V segment lost 6 bases, leaving 11 bases of the junction unmatched. Germline CDR1 is SQVTM and CDR2 is ANQGSEA. The CDR3 loop reads CSVAIGTGGDTEAFF. DNA for the CDR3: TGCAGCGTCGCCATCGGGACAGGGGGGGATACTGAAGCTTTCTTT.

This clonotype was observed at least ten times. J is TRBJ2-1 and V is TRBV20-1; 7 bases map to TRBD2. The V segment lost 1 base and the J segment 0 bases; nucleotides outside the gene matches: 3. Germline assignment: CDR1 DFQATT and CDR2 SNEGSKA (reference sequence). This CDR3 has 15 amino acids. The CDR3 loop reads CSARGGSSSYNEQFF. In DNA form, the CDR3 reads TGCAGTGCTAGAGGCGGGAGTAGCTCCTACAATGAGCAGTTCTTC.

J is TRBJ1-1 and V is TRBV14; the D is unclear. Germline V gene data show CDR1 as SGHDN and CDR2 as FVKESK. The CDR3 spans 15 residues. V was shortened by 0 bases and J by 1 base, with 9 bases between the two germline ends. CDR3 sequence: CASSQEARSNTEAFF. CDR3 in DNA: TGTGCCAGCAGCCAAGAGGCTAGGTCGAACACTGAAGCTTTCTTT.

This chain uses TRBV20-1 with TRBJ1-3; 7 bases map to TRBD1. V shed 4 bases, J shed 2 bases, and the junction held 2 bases outside the gene matches. Germline assignment: CDR1 DFQATT and CDR2 SNEGSKA (reference sequence). This CDR3 has 13 residues. CDR3 in DNA: TGCAGTGCTACGGACAGGCCTGGAAACACCATATATTTT. Residues: CSATDRPGNTIYF.

At least ten counts were recorded for this clonotype. This rearrangement joins TRBV28 to TRBJ2-7; TRBD1 might be the D (8 bases). Germline V CDR1 and CDR2: MDHEN, SYDVKM. V lost 6 bases and J lost 1, with 19 bases in between. There are 16 residues in the CDR3. This CDR3 is CASSRTGGGKSYEQYF. The CDR3 DNA reads as TGTGCCAGCAGCCGTACAGGGGGGGGGAAATCCTACGAGCAGTACTTC. Full variable domain (outside the CDR3, taken from reference TRBV28 and TRBJ2-7): DVKVTQSSRYLVKRTGEKVFLECVQDMDHENMFWYRQDPGLGLRLIYFSYDVKMKEKGDIPEGYSVSREKKERFSLILESASTNQTSMYLCASSRTGGGKSYEQYFGPGTRLTVT.

This clonotype was detected ten times or more. V and J are TRBV13 and TRBJ1-1; no reliable D call. Per germline, CDR1 PRHDT and CDR2 FYEKMQ (reference sequence). V lost 0 bases, J lost 1 base, and 6 bases lay in between. The length of the CDR3 is 14 residues. The CDR3 sequence: CASSLGRGNTEAFF. The CDR3 nucleotides read TGTGCCAGCAGCTTAGGACGGGGGAACACTGAAGCTTTCTTT.